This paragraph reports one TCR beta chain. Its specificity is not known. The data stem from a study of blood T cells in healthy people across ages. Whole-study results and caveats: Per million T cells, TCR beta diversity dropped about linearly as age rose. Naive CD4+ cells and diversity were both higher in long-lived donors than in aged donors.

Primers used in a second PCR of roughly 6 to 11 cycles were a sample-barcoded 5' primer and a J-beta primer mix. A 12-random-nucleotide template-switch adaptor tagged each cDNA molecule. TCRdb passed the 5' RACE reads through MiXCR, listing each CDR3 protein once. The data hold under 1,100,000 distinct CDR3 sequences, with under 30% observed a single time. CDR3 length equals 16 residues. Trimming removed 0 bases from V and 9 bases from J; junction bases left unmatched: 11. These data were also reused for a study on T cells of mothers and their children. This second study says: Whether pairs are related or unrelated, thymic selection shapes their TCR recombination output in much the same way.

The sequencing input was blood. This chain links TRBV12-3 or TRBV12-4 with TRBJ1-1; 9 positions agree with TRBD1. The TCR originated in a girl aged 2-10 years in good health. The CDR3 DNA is TGTGCCAGCAGTTTAGCCTCCGGGACAGGGAACGACAAAGCTTTCTTT. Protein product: CASSLASGTGNDKAFF.